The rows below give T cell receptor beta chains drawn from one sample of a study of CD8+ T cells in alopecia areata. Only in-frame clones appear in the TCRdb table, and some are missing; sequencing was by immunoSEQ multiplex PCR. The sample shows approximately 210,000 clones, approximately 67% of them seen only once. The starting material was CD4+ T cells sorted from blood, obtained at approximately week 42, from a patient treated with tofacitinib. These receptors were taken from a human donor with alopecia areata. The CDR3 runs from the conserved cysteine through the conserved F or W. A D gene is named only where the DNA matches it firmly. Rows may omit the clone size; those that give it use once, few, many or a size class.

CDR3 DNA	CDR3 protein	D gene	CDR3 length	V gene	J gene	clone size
TGTGCCAGCGGACAGGGACACGAGCAGTACTTC	CASGQGHEQYF	TRBD1	11	TRBV2	TRBJ2-7	.
TGTGCCTGGAGTGCCGGAGGGACGGGTAACACTGAAGCTTTCTTT	CAWSAGGTGNTEAFF	.	15	TRBV30	TRBJ1-1	once
TGCAGCGTCACAACCGGCAAACCCGACGGCGACGAGCAGTACTTC	CSVTTGKPDGDEQYF	.	15	TRBV29-1	TRBJ2-7	.
TGCAGCTTCTTTAGTTCCCAAAACTATGGCTACACCTTC	CSFFSSQNYGYTF	.	13	TRBV29-1	TRBJ1-2	.
TGTGCCAGCAGCCAGGAAGATTTGAACACTGAAGCTTTCTTT	CASSQEDLNTEAFF	.	14	TRBV2	TRBJ1-1	.
TGCGCCAGCAGCTCTCTTCCGGGACAGGGCGATGGCTACACCTTC	CASSSLPGQGDGYTF	TRBD1	15	TRBV5-1	TRBJ1-2	.
TGTGCCAGCAGCATAAGACGGGAACGGGAGACCCAGTACTTC	CASSIRRERETQYF	.	14	TRBV7-2	TRBJ2-5	.
TGTGCCAGCAGCTTCAACCGGGACACTAAATTCTACGAGCAGTACTTC	CASSFNRDTKFYEQYF	.	16	TRBV11-2	TRBJ2-7	.
TGTGCCAGCAGCTGGGGGGCGAAATCCTACGAGCAGTACTTC	CASSWGAKSYEQYF	.	14	TRBV5-6	TRBJ2-7	once
TGTGCCAGCAGCCCGAGGGCAGCCAAACTGCATGGCTACACCTTC	CASSPRAAKLHGYTF	.	15	TRBV5-6	TRBJ1-2	.
TGTGCCAGTAGTATAAATTTCCAGCAGGGCAATGAGCAGTTCTTC	CASSINFQQGNEQFF	.	15	TRBV19	TRBJ2-1	few
TGTGCCAGCAGCTTACGCCTAACGCCGGGGAGCTCCTACAATGAGCAGTTCTTC	CASSLRLTPGSSYNEQFF	.	18	TRBV9	TRBJ2-1	.
TGTGCCATCAGGGACAGCTCCTACGAGCAGTACTTC	CAIRDSSYEQYF	.	12	TRBV10-3	TRBJ2-7	.
TGTGCCAGCAGTGCGGGACTAGCGGGGGGGAATGAGCAGTTCTTC	CASSAGLAGGNEQFF	TRBD2	15	TRBV2	TRBJ2-1	few
TGTGCCAGCAGCTCCTTTTACGAGCAGTACTTC	CASSSFYEQYF	.	11	TRBV11-2	TRBJ2-7	.
TGTGCCAGCAGTGAACAGACTAGCGGGGCCTCATACAATGAGCAGTTCTTC	CASSEQTSGASYNEQFF	TRBD2	17	TRBV2	TRBJ2-1	few
TGCAGCGTTGGGGTCGGGACAGCGTACTCTGGGGCCAACGTCCTGACTTTC	CSVGVGTAYSGANVLTF	TRBD1	17	TRBV29-1	TRBJ2-6	few
TGCGCCAGCAGAGGGGACGGAAACACCGGGGAGCTGTTTTTT	CASRGDGNTGELFF	.	14	TRBV5-1	TRBJ2-2	.
TGTGCCAGCAGCTTAGGGGGGGTCGGGACAGATACGCAGTATTTT	CASSLGGVGTDTQYF	.	15	TRBV7-8	TRBJ2-3	.
TGCGCCAGCAGCCAAGATCTACGGAGTGAAGCTTTCTTT	CASSQDLRSEAFF	.	13	TRBV4-1	TRBJ1-1	few
TGTGCCAGCAGCTTGGAGACAGGGATGGGTGGCTACACCTTC	CASSLETGMGGYTF	TRBD1	14	TRBV7-9	TRBJ1-2	once
TGCGCCAGCAGCTTGGCCGGGGGGACAGGGGCAAGGAATGAGCAGTTCTTC	CASSLAGGTGARNEQFF	TRBD1	17	TRBV5-1	TRBJ2-1	.
TGTGCCAGCAGCCCGGCCCCAAATCAGCCCCAGCATTTT	CASSPAPNQPQHF	.	13	TRBV9	TRBJ1-5	.
TGTGCCACCTCGACTAGCGGCACAGATACGCAGTATTTT	CATSTSGTDTQYF	TRBD2	13	TRBV2	TRBJ2-3	.
TGCGCCAGCAGCCTCAACCCGACAGGTGACTACGAGCAGTACTTC	CASSLNPTGDYEQYF	.	15	TRBV4-3	TRBJ2-7	.
TGCGCCAGCAGCCCCCGACAGGGGGATGGCTACACCTTC	CASSPRQGDGYTF	TRBD1	13	TRBV4-3	TRBJ1-2	.
TGCAGCGTTTCAGGGGCGCGTAACGAGCAGTACTTC	CSVSGARNEQYF	.	12	TRBV29-1	TRBJ2-7	.
TGTGCCAGCAGTTTAGGGAGTGGGAGGGGGCCCCAGCATTTT	CASSLGSGRGPQHF	.	14	TRBV27	TRBJ1-5	.
TGCGCCAGCAGCCCTGCCTATGTAACTAGCGCGGATCAGTACTTC	CASSPAYVTSADQYF	TRBD2	15	TRBV4-3	TRBJ2-4	.
TGTGCCAGCAGCGTGTCGGACGAGCAGTACTTC	CASSVSDEQYF	.	11	TRBV5-6	TRBJ2-7	.
TGCGCCAGCAGCTTGGCCCCCGGACAGGTGGGGAACGAGCAGTACTTC	CASSLAPGQVGNEQYF	TRBD1	16	TRBV5-1	TRBJ2-7	.
TGTGCCAGCAGTGACTCGAAAAACATTAACAATGAGCAGTTCTTC	CASSDSKNINNEQFF	.	15	TRBV6-4	TRBJ2-1	.
TGTGCCAGCAGTGTGGGGGGAGGCTACACCTTC	CASSVGGGYTF	.	11	TRBV2	TRBJ1-2	.
TGTGCCAGCAGCTTAGACCATGGAGGGAATCAGCCCCAGCATTTT	CASSLDHGGNQPQHF	.	15	TRBV7-2	TRBJ1-5	.
TGTGCCCGGGACAGGGGTGTCAATGAGCAGTTCTTC	CARDRGVNEQFF	TRBD1	12	TRBV30	TRBJ2-1	.
TGCGCCAGCAGACCAGTAGGGACCTATAATTCACCCCTCCACTTT	CASRPVGTYNSPLHF	.	15	TRBV5-1	TRBJ1-6	.
TGTGCCAGCAGTGGACGACAAGGGAGCTACCAGTACTTC	CASSGRQGSYQYF	.	13	TRBV2	TRBJ2-5	.
TGCGCCAGCAGCGCGGACGGGGGGGCCTACAATGAGCAGTTCTTC	CASSADGGAYNEQFF	TRBD2	15	TRBV5-1	TRBJ2-1	few
TGCGCCAGCAGCTTTAGTAGAACAGGACCTTTCTCCTACGAGCAGTACTTC	CASSFSRTGPFSYEQYF	.	17	TRBV5-1	TRBJ2-7	.
TGTGCCAGCAGCCCGGGACAGGCGGCGGATGAGCAGTTCTTC	CASSPGQAADEQFF	TRBD1	14	TRBV5-6	TRBJ2-1	.
TGTGCCAGCAGAAGACTAGCGGGGGGTTGGGAGCAGTTCTTC	CASRRLAGGWEQFF	TRBD2	14	TRBV2	TRBJ2-1	few
TGTGCCAGCAGCCACAGCGCAGGACAGTGGGCCGGGGAGCTGTTTTTT	CASSHSAGQWAGELFF	.	16	TRBV27	TRBJ2-2	.
TGTGCCAGCAGCCAAGATAGTCACCCCACGAACACCGGGGAGCTGTTTTTT	CASSQDSHPTNTGELFF	.	17	TRBV14	TRBJ2-2	.
TGTGCCAGCAGGGAAGGGGTAGGGGGTGGCTACACCTTC	CASREGVGGGYTF	.	13	TRBV2	TRBJ1-2	.
TGTGCCAGCAGCTTCGGACAGGGATCAGATACGCAGTATTTT	CASSFGQGSDTQYF	TRBD1	14	TRBV5-6	TRBJ2-3	.
TGTGCCAGCAGCCCGCTAAACAGGGGAGAGACCCAGTACTTC	CASSPLNRGETQYF	TRBD1	14	TRBV7-6	TRBJ2-5	.
TGTGCCAGTAGGCCCGAATCGGTCTACGGCTACACCTTC	CASRPESVYGYTF	.	13	TRBV19	TRBJ1-2	.
TGTGCCAGCAGCCACGTCGTTGCCTACGAGCAGTACTTC	CASSHVVAYEQYF	.	13	TRBV14	TRBJ2-7	.
TGTGCCTGGAGTAGCGGGGGTAAAGAGACCCAGTACTTC	CAWSSGGKETQYF	TRBD2	13	TRBV30	TRBJ2-5	.
TGTGCCAGCAGCTCACTAGCGGACCCCACAGATACGCAGTATTTT	CASSSLADPTDTQYF	TRBD2	15	TRBV11-2	TRBJ2-3	.
TGCGCCAGCAGCCCATGGGGTAGTGAGGCGACTGAAGCTTTCTTT	CASSPWGSEATEAFF	.	15	TRBV5-1	TRBJ1-1	.
TGCGCCAGCAGCCAAGATCATGCAGGGCTCTTCATTTTC	CASSQDHAGLFIF	.	13	TRBV4-1	TRBJ1-2	.
TGTGCCAGCAGCGAGACGGGAAGCAACACTGAAGCTTTCTTT	CASSETGSNTEAFF	.	14	TRBV2	TRBJ1-1	.
TGTGCCATCAGTGAGTCGCTATCGGGTCCGAGGTCCCAGCATTTT	CAISESLSGPRSQHF	.	15	TRBV10-3	TRBJ1-5	few
TGCGCCAGCAGCTTGGGACAGGGAGATTCGAAGACCCAGTACTTC	CASSLGQGDSKTQYF	TRBD1	15	TRBV5-1	TRBJ2-5	.
TGTGCCAGCAGCTTAGAGGTCGGCGGCGGCCAGCCCCAGCATTTT	CASSLEVGGGQPQHF	.	15	TRBV7-8	TRBJ1-5	.
TGCAGCGTTCGCCGGGGGCCGACTAGCACAGATACGCAGTATTTT	CSVRRGPTSTDTQYF	.	15	TRBV29-1	TRBJ2-3	.
TGTGCCTGGAGCCTAGGCGGGGGGTCGGATACGCAGTATTTT	CAWSLGGGSDTQYF	TRBD2	14	TRBV30	TRBJ2-3	.
TGTGCCAGCAGTAACCGGGTGACCCAGCATTTT	CASSNRVTQHF	.	11	TRBV2	TRBJ1-5	few
TGTGCCTGGAGTGTTGGGCAGCTCAATCAGCCCCAGCATTTT	CAWSVGQLNQPQHF	.	14	TRBV30	TRBJ1-5	few